A selection of T cell receptor beta chains follows, all from one sample in a study of CD8 T cells in ankylosing spondylitis. MiXCR, run by TCRdb on the 5' RACE reads, gives a single entry per CDR3 protein. The sample has a few hundred thousand distinct CDR3 sequences; less than 10% are singletons. Sequencing was carried out using blood, either unsorted or a sorted T cell fraction (not recorded which). Every receptor here comes from a male donor with ankylosing spondylitis. Each CDR3 is given with its conserved first and last residue. The order of the fields is D gene, clone size, J gene, V gene, CDR3 protein, CDR3 DNA. A D gene is named only where the DNA matches it firmly. Clone size appears in some rows only: once, few, many, or a class for an expanded clone.

>TRBD1|NA|TRBJ1-1|TRBV7-6
CASSSNRQGGNTEAFF
TGTGCCAGCAGTTCCAATCGACAGGGAGGTAACACTGAAGCTTTCTTT
>NA|few|TRBJ1-6|TRBV28
CASSLRPWDSPLHF
TGTGCCAGCAGTTTGCGTCCCTGGGATTCACCCCTCCACTTT
>TRBD2|many|TRBJ2-1|TRBV12-3/TRBV12-4
CASSLPSGSRDEQFF
TGTGCCAGCAGTTTACCTAGCGGGAGTAGGGATGAGCAGTTCTTC
>TRBD2|NA|TRBJ2-1|TRBV20-1
CSARSSGSAIYNEQFF
TGCAGTGCTAGAAGTAGCGGGAGTGCCATCTACAATGAGCAGTTCTTC
>TRBD2|many|TRBJ2-7|TRBV28
CASGAGEGLYEQYF
TGTGCCAGCGGAGCGGGGGAAGGACTCTACGAGCAGTACTTC
>NA|few|TRBJ2-3|TRBV7-2
CASRRVDSPDTQYF
TGTGCCAGCAGACGTGTGGACAGTCCAGATACGCAGTATTTT
>NA|few|TRBJ2-2|TRBV9
CASSVDLGDLTGELFF
TGTGCCAGCAGCGTAGATCTGGGAGACCTGACCGGGGAGCTGTTTTTT
>NA|NA|TRBJ1-1|TRBV29-1
CSAQPRMNTEAFF
TGCAGCGCCCAACCACGGATGAACACTGAAGCTTTCTTT
>NA|many|TRBJ2-1|TRBV5-1
CASSPTGTRHNEQFF
TGCGCCAGCAGTCCCACGGGAACCCGGCACAATGAGCAGTTCTTC
>NA|NA|TRBJ2-5|TRBV5-1
CASSQYGDSYEQETQYF
TGCGCCAGCAGCCAATATGGAGACAGTTATGAACAAGAGACCCAGTACTTC
>NA|many|TRBJ1-2|TRBV12-3/TRBV12-4
CASSRQTAPFAYYGYTF
TGTGCCAGCAGTCGCCAAACCGCCCCTTTTGCCTACTATGGCTACACCTTC
>NA|NA|TRBJ2-1|TRBV11-3
CASTISPGTNNEQFF
TGTGCCAGCACCATTTCGCCGGGAACCAATAATGAGCAGTTCTTC
>NA|few|TRBJ1-6|TRBV7-3
CASSLAGVNSPLHF
TGTGCCAGCAGCTTAGCAGGGGTAAATTCACCCCTCCACTTT
>TRBD1|NA|TRBJ1-6|TRBV28
CASSSPGQGAPLHF
TGTGCCAGCAGCTCTCCGGGACAGGGCGCACCCCTCCACTTT
>NA|NA|TRBJ2-4|TRBV18
CASSPQAGIQYF
TGTGCCAGCTCACCACAGGCGGGCATTCAGTACTTC
>TRBD2|NA|TRBJ2-5|TRBV20-1
CSARTTSGNQETQYF
TGCAGTGCTAGAACCACTAGCGGCAACCAAGAGACCCAGTACTTC
>NA|NA|TRBJ2-7|TRBV5-1
CASSLPRGAGNEQYF
TGCGCCAGCAGCTTACCCAGGGGTGCGGGGAACGAGCAGTACTTC
>NA|NA|TRBJ2-3|TRBV30
CAWSRGPSSTDTQYF
TGTGCCTGGAGCCGGGGACCGTCTAGCACAGATACGCAGTATTTT
>NA|NA|TRBJ2-1|TRBV11-2
CASSLRRGRSGTYNEQFF
TGTGCCAGCAGCTTAAGGAGGGGGCGAAGCGGTACCTACAATGAGCAGTTCTTC
>TRBD2|many|TRBJ2-5|TRBV4-1
CASSRLAGAETQYF
TGCGCCAGCTCCCGACTAGCGGGAGCAGAGACCCAGTACTTC
>TRBD2|few|TRBJ2-5|TRBV7-9
CASKRAGTSQETQYF
TGTGCCAGCAAAAGAGCCGGGACTAGCCAAGAGACCCAGTACTTC
>TRBD2|NA|TRBJ2-7|TRBV7-2
CASRLPSGAGEQYF
TGTGCCAGCAGACTACCGAGCGGGGCGGGGGAGCAGTACTTC
>NA|few|TRBJ2-7|TRBV7-8
CASSQRRTASYEQYF
TGTGCCAGCAGCCAACGCAGGACAGCAAGCTACGAGCAGTACTTC
>NA|many|TRBJ2-1|TRBV24-1
CATSDGGGPSYNEQFF
TGTGCCACCAGTGACGGCGGAGGCCCATCCTACAATGAGCAGTTCTTC
>TRBD2|many|TRBJ2-7|TRBV28
CASSLFPGKAGSAYEQYF
TGTGCCAGCAGTTTATTCCCGGGAAAAGCGGGATCCGCCTACGAGCAGTACTTC
>TRBD1|NA|TRBJ1-5|TRBV6-4
CASSDWTGDSNQPQHF
TGTGCCAGCAGTGACTGGACAGGGGACAGCAATCAGCCCCAGCATTTT
>TRBD1|NA|TRBJ2-1|TRBV20-1
CSARTPRDSSSYNEQFF
TGCAGTGCTAGAACTCCCCGGGACAGCAGCTCCTACAATGAGCAGTTCTTC
>NA|few|TRBJ2-1|TRBV20-1
CSAMPAGNEQFF
TGCAGTGCCATGCCGGCAGGCAATGAGCAGTTCTTC
>NA|few|TRBJ2-1|TRBV5-6
CASSYVAGQINEQFF
TGTGCCAGCAGTTATGTAGCGGGACAGATCAATGAGCAGTTCTTC
>TRBD1|few|TRBJ2-1|TRBV20-1
CSATGGFEQFF
TGCAGTGCTACAGGGGGCTTTGAGCAGTTCTTC